The 21 T cell receptor beta chains given below trace back to one sample, sequenced in a study of beta chain features in type 1 diabetes. No antigens are known for them. Overall study findings and caveats: All four CD4+ subsets from Type 1 diabetes patients carried moderately but significantly shorter TCRB CDR3s.

Expressed TCRB transcripts were sequenced, since all the RNA that had been isolated was reverse transcribed. The data were produced by immunoSEQ multiplex PCR, yet TCRdb's version contains in-frame clones alone and is incomplete. The sample has fewer than 300,000 clones, around 21% seen once. Material for sequencing was naive CD4+ T cells from blood. The receptors shown here come from a woman in her 40s with type 1 diabetes.

The CDR3 bases are TGTGCCAGCAGCGTAGTAACTGGGGCCAACGTCCTGACTTTC. Its translation is CASSVVTGANVLTF. The chain links TRBV9 to TRBJ2-6, with no clear D. This CDR3 has 14 residues. The V end was cut by 0 bases, the J end by 2 bases, with 3 bases between. Per the germline V gene, CDR1 is SGDLS and CDR2 is YYNGEE.

This chain joins TRBV9 and TRBJ1-3, with D maybe TRBD1 (6 bases). V lost 3 bases and J lost 4, with 14 bases in between. In germline, CDR1 is SGDLS, CDR2 YYNGEE. The CDR3 is made up of 15 amino acids. The CDR3 here is CASSATGFEGNTIYF. The CDR3 region has the DNA TGTGCCAGCAGCGCAACAGGGTTCGAGGGAAACACCATATATTTT.

The CDR3 protein is CTSSLQGRGTEAFF. The CDR3 nucleotides read TGCACCAGCAGCCTACAGGGCCGAGGCACTGAAGCTTTCTTT. V and J are TRBV1 and TRBJ1-1; the D segment call TRBD1 is taken from the table without a DNA check. TRBV1 has pseudogene status. This CDR3 contains 14 residues.

The genes are TRBV7-6 and TRBJ1-2; 7 bases fit TRBD1. Germline trimming cut 5 bases from V and 8 bases from J; bases unmatched to any gene: 5. CDR1 and CDR2 (germline): SGHVS, FNYEAQ. CDR3 length equals 12 residues. The CDR3 region is CASSPTGRGYTF. DNA for the CDR3: TGTGCCAGCAGCCCGACAGGGAGAGGCTACACCTTC.

The CDR3 is CASSGTGIGYGYTF. The CDR3 DNA reads as TGTGCCAGCAGCGGGACAGGGATCGGCTATGGCTACACCTTC. The chain joins TRBV5-6 to TRBJ1-2; 9 bases are shared with TRBD1. CDR3 length: 14 residues. Germline V lookup: CDR1 SGHDT, CDR2 YYEEEE. Losses at the gene ends were 4 bases for V and 4 bases for J; bases not matched to a gene: 5.

The CDR3 DNA reads as TGTGCCAGCAGCGCGGGAAGGGTGGGGCCTCAAGAGACCCAGTACTTC. Translation: CASSAGRVGPQETQYF. V gene TRBV7-2 combines with J gene TRBJ2-5; D possibly corresponds to TRBD2 (6 bases). Germline lookup yields CDR1 SGHTA and CDR2 FQGNSA. The V end lost 5 bases, the J end lost 2 bases, and 18 bases lay between the germline ends. There are 16 residues in the CDR3. Combining the CDR3 with reference TRBV7-2 and TRBJ2-5 gives the whole variable domain GAGVSQSPSNKVTEKGKDVELRCDPISGHTALYWYRQSLGQGLEFLIYFQGNSAPDKSGLPSDRFSAERTGGSVSTLTIQRTQQEDSAVYLCASSAGRVGPQETQYFGPGTRLLVL.

The table lists this clone with a few counts. The chain has TRBV25-1 and TRBJ1-3; 7 bases agree with TRBD1. Losses at the gene ends were 3 bases for V and 1 base for J; bases not matched to a gene: 6. The germline gives CDR1 MGHDK, CDR2 SYGVNS. The CDR3 runs 16 residues. CDR3 amino acids: CASSDLGGASGNTIYF. The CDR3, as DNA: TGTGCCAGCAGTGACCTAGGGGGCGCATCTGGAAACACCATATATTTT.

In this sample, this clone turned up a few times. The chain uses TRBV19 and TRBJ1-2; D perhaps matches TRBD1 (6 bases). The ends were cut back, 6 bases at V and 4 bases at J, with 12 bases in the middle. Per germline, CDR1 LNHDA and CDR2 SQIVND (reference sequence). The CDR3 loop spans 13 amino acids. The CDR3: CASSPGQLYGYTF. The CDR3 DNA follows: TGTGCCAGTAGCCCTGGACAGCTCTATGGCTACACCTTC. The full variable domain, completed using reference TRBV19 and TRBJ1-2, is DGGITQSPKYLFRKEGQNVTLSCEQNLNHDAMYWYRQDPGQGLRLIYYSQIVNDFQKGDIAEGYSVSREKKESFPLTVTSAQKNPTAFYLCASSPGQLYGYTFGSGTRLTVV.

This chain uses TRBV5-1 with TRBJ2-3; possible D gene TRBD2, 5 bases. Trimming left V 4 bases short and J 5 bases short, with 17 bases between. This CDR3 spans 15 amino acids. Germline CDR1 reads SGHRS; CDR2 reads YFSETQ. In DNA form, the CDR3 reads TGCGCCAGCAGCCCGGGGTCTCGACGGGGAGATACGCAGTATTTT. This gives the protein CASSPGSRRGDTQYF.

This clone has more than one count but fewer than ten. The chain carries TRBV6-5 and TRBJ2-1; 8 bases align to TRBD2. This CDR3 is 13 amino acids long. Germline CDR1 MNHEY, CDR2 SVGAGI. The trim removed 6 bases at V and 8 bases at J, leaving 6 bases unmatched. The CDR3 loop reads CASSRTSWDEQFF. Written as DNA, the CDR3 is TGTGCCAGCAGCCGGACTAGCTGGGATGAGCAGTTCTTC.

This chain uses TRBV5-1 with TRBJ2-7; no clear D. Trimming removed 3 bases from V and 3 bases from J, with 7 bases in between. The CDR3 sequence is 12 residues long. Germline CDR1 reads SGHRS; CDR2 reads YFSETQ. DNA for the CDR3: TGCGCCAGCAGCTCCACAGTCTACGAGCAGTACTTC. It is translated as CASSSTVYEQYF.

The chain recombines TRBV5-8 with TRBJ1-5; 7 nucleotides match TRBD1. The CDR3 covers 15 residues. Germline lookup yields CDR1 SGHTS and CDR2 YDEGEE. V gave up 1 base and J gave up 7 bases; unmatched junction bases: 8. The CDR3, as DNA: TGTGCCAGCAGCTTGCGTCGGACAGGCGGACAGCCCCAGCATTTT. Its protein product is CASSLRRTGGQPQHF.

The V call is TRBV29-1, the J call TRBJ2-1, with a possible D match to TRBD2 (6 bases). The CDR3 is 16 amino acids. In germline, CDR1 is SQVTM, CDR2 ANQGSEA. The germline V and J ends were trimmed by 3 bases and 1 base, with 16 bases remaining between them. The CDR3 DNA reads TGCAGCGTTGATGCAGCTAGCGTCCAATCCTACAATGAGCAGTTCTTC. Amino acid sequence: CSVDAASVQSYNEQFF.

This rearrangement joins TRBV11-2 to TRBJ2-5; D is perhaps TRBD2 (6 bases). Germline CDR1 reads SGHAT; CDR2 reads FQNNGV. This CDR3 has 13 residues. V was trimmed by 5 bases and J by 5 bases, leaving 12 bases between them. The CDR3 coding sequence is TGTGCCAGCAGCGTTCGGAGGGGCGAGACCCAGTACTTC. This translates into CASSVRRGETQYF.

The chain couples TRBV6-1 to TRBJ2-7; the match to TRBD2 covers 10 bases. The CDR3 length is 15 residues. Per germline, CDR1 MNHNS and CDR2 SASEGT. Unmatched junction bases numbered 8, after V lost 5 bases and J lost 4 bases. The CDR3: CASSRVQGLAYEQYF. The CDR3 DNA sequence: TGTGCCAGCAGTCGAGTACAGGGACTAGCGTACGAGCAGTACTTC.

This clone was counted between two and nine times. The gene calls are TRBV4-1 and TRBJ2-5; D might be TRBD1 (6 bases). The CDR3 is 13 amino acids. The V end was cut by 4 bases, the J end by 5 bases, with 11 bases between. Looked up from germline, CDR1 is MGHRA and CDR2 is YSYEKL. CDR3 sequence reads: CASSPGTFETQYF. For the CDR3, the DNA is TGCGCCAGCAGCCCTGGGACATTCGAGACCCAGTACTTC.

The J gene is TRBJ2-1, the V gene TRBV18; 7 bases are a match to TRBD1. The CDR3 extends over 14 amino acids. J gave up 3 bases and V 3 bases, and 2 bases lay outside the gene matches. From germline, CDR1 is KGHSH and CDR2 LQKENI. Written as DNA, the CDR3 is TGTGCCAGCTCACCCGGGACAGTCTACAATGAGCAGTTCTTC. Its translation is CASSPGTVYNEQFF.

This clone was seen a handful of times. The J gene is TRBJ2-7, the V gene TRBV28; 10 bases align to TRBD1. Germline CDR1 is MDHEN and CDR2 is SYDVKM. Unmatched junction bases numbered 9, after V lost 5 bases and J lost 5 bases. The length of the CDR3 is 15 residues. The CDR3 loop is CASSTWGTGVHEQYF. CDR3 DNA: TGTGCCAGCAGTACTTGGGGGACAGGGGTCCACGAGCAGTACTTC.

The rearrangement uses TRBV2 and TRBJ2-7; the D gene is possibly TRBD1 (5 bases). The CDR3 runs to 14 residues. Germline CDR1 SNHLY, CDR2 FYNNEI. Trimming cost V 7 bases and J 0 bases, with 13 bases left between them. The CDR3: CASKTQGPSYEQYF. DNA for the CDR3: TGTGCCAGCAAGACCCAGGGCCCCTCCTACGAGCAGTACTTC.

A few counts support this clone. This CDR3 is CASSFTEETQYF. In nucleotides, the CDR3 is TGTGCCAGCAGCTTCACTGAAGAGACCCAGTACTTC. This chain links TRBV5-4 with TRBJ2-5, with D uncertain. Germline V gives CDR1 SGHNT, CDR2 YYREEE (reference sequence). This CDR3 is 12 amino acids long. Trimming removed 2 bases from V and 3 bases from J, with 5 bases in between. Full variable domain (missing parts from reference TRBV5-4 and TRBJ2-5): ETGVTQSPTHLIKTRGQQVTLRCSSQSGHNTVSWYQQALGQGPQFIFQYYREEENGRGNFPPRFSGLQFPNYSSELNVNALELDDSALYLCASSFTEETQYFGPGTRLLVL.

The rearrangement uses TRBV28 and TRBJ2-7; a possible D gene is TRBD2 (6 bases). The V and J ends lost 5 bases and 7 bases respectively, with 12 bases between them. The CDR3 sequence is 12 residues long. Germline CDR1 and CDR2: MDHEN and SYDVKM. The CDR3 protein is CASSRLVAEQYF. CDR3 sequence (DNA): TGTGCCAGCAGTAGACTAGTGGCTGAGCAGTACTTC.